This T cell receptor beta chain was sequenced for a study of CD8+CD57+ T cells in acquired aplastic anemia. Study as a whole: Each DNA sample taken from sorted CD4+ and CD8+ cells came to about 3 ug on average. General study points: No significant patient-versus-control difference appeared in CD8+ Simpson's diversity. Patients and controls had in common 25 to 35 CD8+ CDR3 sequences.

It was genomic DNA that served as the template for profiling TCR beta VDJ and CDR3. TCRdb reprocessed the reads via MiXCR and lists one record per CDR3 protein. The profile covers about 130,000 distinct CDR3 sequences, with about 48% appearing a single time and about 2.5% taken by the ten largest. CDR3 size: 14 residues. Germline CDR1 and CDR2: SQVTM and ANQGSEA. V was clipped by 5 bases and J by 4 bases, with 18 bases between them. As concerns this clonotype: What it binds is unknown.

The rearrangement uses TRBV29-1 and TRBJ2-7, with D perhaps matching TRBD2 (7 bases). This TCR came from a human donor in good health, serving as a control. Source material: sorted CD4+, CD8+, or CD8+CD57+ T cells (not recorded which) from PBMCs. For the CDR3, the DNA is TGCAGCGTTCGGACCGGGGGGCGCGGGTACGAGCAGTACTTC. This gives the protein CSVRTGGRGYEQYF.